This entry lists 7 T cell receptor beta chains sequenced from one sample in a study of breast tumors, draining lymph nodes, adjacent tissues. TCRdb recomputed calls from the multiplex PCR reads with MiXCR, one row per CDR3 protein. The table has about 220,000 distinct CDR3 sequences, less than 45% seen once. Samples came from axillary lymph nodes draining the breast cancer. Sequencing was done on a sample of axillary lymph node tissue. The receptors derive from a female donor with breast cancer. Some clones in this sample may be carry-over from other donors' samples.

In its sample, this clonotype was seen many times. The chain joins TRBV19 to TRBJ2-5, with 8 positions matching TRBD1. The CDR3 extends over 16 amino acids. The trim removed 0 bases at V and 5 bases at J, leaving 8 bases unmatched. Germline CDR1 is LNHDA and CDR2 is SQIVND (reference sequence). CDR3 DNA: TGTGCCAGTAGTATAGATTGGGCAGGGGGCGCGGAGACCCAGTACTTC. Its protein product is CASSIDWAGGAETQYF.

The sample holds many counts of this clonotype. The rearrangement joins TRBV29-1 to TRBJ1-4; 7 nucleotides match TRBD1. There are 14 residues in the CDR3. Per the germline V gene, CDR1 is SQVTM and CDR2 is ANQGSEA. Losses at the gene ends were 1 base for V and 2 bases for J; bases not matched to a gene: 1. This CDR3 reads CSVEGDSTNEKLFF. The CDR3, as DNA: TGCAGCGTTGAAGGGGACAGTACTAATGAAAAACTGTTTTTT.

The rearrangement links TRBV7-9 to TRBJ2-3; D is ambiguous. V was clipped by 2 bases and J by 4 bases, with 7 bases between them. The CDR3 is 13 amino acids. Germline CDR1 reads SEHNR; CDR2 reads FQNEAQ (reference sequence). CDR3 loop: CASSLIKADTQYF. CDR3 bases: TGTGCCAGCAGCTTAATTAAGGCAGATACGCAGTATTTT.

This clonotype was detected only a few times. In DNA form, the CDR3 reads TGTGCCAGCAGTGACCGGGGGGCTGGGAGTGGTGAGCAGTTCTTC. Translating gives CASSDRGAGSGEQFF. The chain has TRBV6-4 and TRBJ2-1, with D possibly being TRBD2 (7 bases). The CDR3 extends over 15 amino acids. V lost 2 bases and J lost 9, with 17 bases in between. Germline V CDR1 and CDR2: MRHNA, SNTAGT.

This clonotype was observed once. J is TRBJ2-7 and V is TRBV11-2; TRBD2 agrees at 7 bases. The germline CDR1 and CDR2 sequences are SGHAT and FQNNGV. V shed 5 bases and J 5 bases; nucleotides not matched to a gene: 15. The CDR3 contains 16 residues. In nucleotides, the CDR3 is TGTGCCAGCAGCCTCATAGGGAGTGGGGGGGACGACGAGCAGTACTTC. Its protein is CASSLIGSGGDDEQYF.

This clonotype was counted at least ten times. The chain links TRBV24-1 to TRBJ2-2, with 12 nucleotides matching TRBD2. CDR3 length: 17 residues. Germline CDR1 is KGHDR and CDR2 is SFDVKD. The ends lost 3 bases at V and 5 bases at J; junction bases unmatched: 6. The CDR3 loop reads CATSDPRTSGITGELFF. The CDR3 nucleotides read TGTGCCACCAGTGATCCCCGGACTAGCGGGATAACCGGGGAGCTGTTTTTT.

A word on this clonotype: A much larger clonotype is one base distant, so this may be a read error. The chain is built from TRBV6-5 and TRBJ2-3; D possibly corresponds to TRBD1 (9 bases). There are 14 residues in the CDR3. Germline values: CDR1 MNHEY, CDR2 SVGAGI. The CDR3 is CAIGAGGQGDAQYF. DNA for the CDR3: TGTGCCATTGGGGCGGGGGGACAGGGAGATGCGCAGTATTTT.